The clone carrying this T cell receptor beta chain was counted at least ten times. This record comes from a study of T cells in Graves' hyperthyroidism and ophthalmopathy. Ophthalmopathy patients showed a Clinical Activity Score of at least 3, NOSPECS grade of at least 4 and duration under 3 months. Regions amplified from RNA transcripts were the TCR beta CDR3 regions. HTBI primers were employed in a first-round RT-PCR of the TCR CDR3. TCRdb re-analysed the multiplex PCR reads in MiXCR, keeping a single row per CDR3 protein. The repertoire holds roughly 550,000 distinct CDR3 sequences, with around 16% as singletons. The sequencing input was blood. This TCR was recovered from a woman aged 30 to 39 with Graves' ophthalmopathy.

The CDR3 DNA is TGTGCCAGCAGTTTTATGGCTAGCGGAGCCTTAGAGACCCAGTACTTC. Translated: CASSFMASGALETQYF. The chain links TRBV12-3 or TRBV12-4 to TRBJ2-5; TRBD2 agrees at 7 bases. V was pared by 3 bases and J by 4 bases, with 11 bases of the junction left unmatched. This CDR3 has 16 amino acids.